This T cell receptor (beta chain) derives from a study of T cells in Graves' hyperthyroidism and ophthalmopathy. General observations from the study: Stable hyperthyroidism was told apart from ophthalmopathy by a model built on 13 V-J features.

The CDR3 is 14 residues long. Germline trimming cut 4 bases from V and 3 bases from J; bases unmatched to any gene: 6. Looked up from germline, CDR1 is LGHDT and CDR2 is YNNKEL (reference sequence). There are many counts of this clonotype. Its cognate antigen is unknown. RNA transcripts provided the source from which TCR beta CDR3 regions were amplified. First-round RT-PCR with HTBI primers amplified the TCR CDR3 region. One entry per CDR3 protein results from TCRdb running MiXCR on the multiplex PCR reads. The sample lists over 500,000 distinct CDR3 sequences, 14% seen once, with approximately 14% in the top ten. Patients aged 18 to 65 had newly diagnosed hyperthyroidism that had lasted under 2 months. Researchers barred patients who had uncontrolled infection, other autoimmune disease, pregnancy or lactation. Fresh peripheral blood, 10 ml, was the source of the PBMCs.

The gene calls are TRBV3-1 and TRBJ2-7; 7 nucleotides align to TRBD1. This clonotype was obtained from a woman aged 35 to 49 with Graves' hyperthyroidism. The material sequenced was blood. CDR3 amino acids: CASSPDRVGYEQYF. The CDR3 nucleotides read TGTGCCAGCAGCCCCGACAGGGTGGGCTACGAGCAGTACTTC.